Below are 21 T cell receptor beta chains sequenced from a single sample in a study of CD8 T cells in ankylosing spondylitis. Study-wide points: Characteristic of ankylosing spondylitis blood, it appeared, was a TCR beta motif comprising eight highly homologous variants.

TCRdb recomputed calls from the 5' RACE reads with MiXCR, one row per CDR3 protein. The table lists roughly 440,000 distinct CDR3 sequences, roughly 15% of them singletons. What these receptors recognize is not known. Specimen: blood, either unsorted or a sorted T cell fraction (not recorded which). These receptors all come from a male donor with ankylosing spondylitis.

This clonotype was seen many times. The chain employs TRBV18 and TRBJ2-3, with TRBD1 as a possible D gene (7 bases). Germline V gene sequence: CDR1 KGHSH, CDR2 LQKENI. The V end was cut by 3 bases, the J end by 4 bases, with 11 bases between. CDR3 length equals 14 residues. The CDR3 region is CASSPQGGPDTQYF. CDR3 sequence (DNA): TGTGCCAGCTCACCCCAGGGGGGCCCAGATACGCAGTATTTT.

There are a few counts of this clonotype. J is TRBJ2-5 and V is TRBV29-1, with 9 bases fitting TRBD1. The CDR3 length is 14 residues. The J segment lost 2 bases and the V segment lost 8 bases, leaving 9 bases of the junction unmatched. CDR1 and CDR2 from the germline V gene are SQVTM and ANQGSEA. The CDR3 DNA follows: TGCAGCTCGAGGACAGGGGCGACACAAGAGACCCAGTACTTC. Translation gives CSSRTGATQETQYF.

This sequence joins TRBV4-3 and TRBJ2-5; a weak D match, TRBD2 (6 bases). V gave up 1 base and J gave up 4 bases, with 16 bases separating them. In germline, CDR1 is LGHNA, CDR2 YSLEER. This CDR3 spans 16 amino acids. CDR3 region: CASSQGTNPRGETQYF. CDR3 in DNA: TGCGCCAGCAGCCAAGGGACTAACCCGCGGGGAGAGACCCAGTACTTC.

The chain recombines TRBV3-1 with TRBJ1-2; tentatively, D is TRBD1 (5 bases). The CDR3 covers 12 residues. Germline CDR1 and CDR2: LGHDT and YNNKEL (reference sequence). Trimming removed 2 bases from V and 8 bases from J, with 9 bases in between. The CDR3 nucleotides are TGTGCCAGCAGCCAAAATACAGGAGGCTACACCTTC. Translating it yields CASSQNTGGYTF. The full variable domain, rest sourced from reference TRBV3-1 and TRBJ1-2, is DTAVSQTPKYLVTQMGNDKSIKCEQNLGHDTMYWYKQDSKKFLKIMFSYNNKELIINETVPNRFSPKSPDKAHLNLHINSLELGDSAVYFCASSQNTGGYTFGSGTRLTVV.

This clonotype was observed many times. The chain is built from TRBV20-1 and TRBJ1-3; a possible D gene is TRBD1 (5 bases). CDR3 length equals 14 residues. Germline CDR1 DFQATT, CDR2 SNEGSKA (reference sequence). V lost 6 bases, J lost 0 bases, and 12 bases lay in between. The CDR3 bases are TGCAGTGCCCGACACAGGCTCTCTGGAAACACCATATATTTT. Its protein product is CSARHRLSGNTIYF.

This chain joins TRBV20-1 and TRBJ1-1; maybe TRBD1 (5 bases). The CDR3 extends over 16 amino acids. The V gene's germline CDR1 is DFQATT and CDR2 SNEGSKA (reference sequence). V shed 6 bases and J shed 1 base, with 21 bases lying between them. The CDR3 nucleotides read TGCAGTGCGAAGAGTTGGGGGGGAAAGGGGAACACTGAAGCTTTCTTT. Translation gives CSAKSWGGKGNTEAFF.

The CDR3 is CASSWDRGHEKLFF. The CDR3 bases are TGTGCCAGCAGCTGGGACAGGGGGCATGAAAAACTGTTTTTT. V usage is TRBV7-2 and J usage is TRBJ1-4; the match to TRBD1 covers 12 bases. The CDR3 is 14 amino acids. The V gene's germline CDR1 is SGHTA and CDR2 FQGNSA. With 4 bases clipped from V and 6 bases from J, the junction kept 0 bases outside the gene matches.

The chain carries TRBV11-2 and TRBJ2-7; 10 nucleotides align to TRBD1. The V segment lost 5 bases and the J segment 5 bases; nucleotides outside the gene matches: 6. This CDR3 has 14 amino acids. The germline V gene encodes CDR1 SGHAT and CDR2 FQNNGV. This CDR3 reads CASSVPGQGNEQYF. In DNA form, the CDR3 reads TGTGCCAGCAGCGTCCCGGGACAGGGGAACGAGCAGTACTTC.

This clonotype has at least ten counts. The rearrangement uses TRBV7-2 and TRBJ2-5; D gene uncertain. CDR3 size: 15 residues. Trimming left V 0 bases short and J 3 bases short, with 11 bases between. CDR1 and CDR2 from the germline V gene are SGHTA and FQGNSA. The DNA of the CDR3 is TGTGCCAGCAGCTTAGCGGGAACTGAAAAAGAGACCCAGTACTTC. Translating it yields CASSLAGTEKETQYF.

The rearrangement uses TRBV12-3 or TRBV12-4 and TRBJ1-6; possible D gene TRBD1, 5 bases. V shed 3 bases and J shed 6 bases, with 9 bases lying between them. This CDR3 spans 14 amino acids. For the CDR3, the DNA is TGTGCCAGCAGTTTGTCGGACATTAATTCACCCCTCCACTTT. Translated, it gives CASSLSDINSPLHF.

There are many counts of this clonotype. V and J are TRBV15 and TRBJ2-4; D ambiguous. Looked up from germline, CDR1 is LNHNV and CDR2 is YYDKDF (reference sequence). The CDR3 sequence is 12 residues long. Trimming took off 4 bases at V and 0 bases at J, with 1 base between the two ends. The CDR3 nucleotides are TGTGCCACCAGCACAGCCAAAAACATTCAGTACTTC. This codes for CATSTAKNIQYF.

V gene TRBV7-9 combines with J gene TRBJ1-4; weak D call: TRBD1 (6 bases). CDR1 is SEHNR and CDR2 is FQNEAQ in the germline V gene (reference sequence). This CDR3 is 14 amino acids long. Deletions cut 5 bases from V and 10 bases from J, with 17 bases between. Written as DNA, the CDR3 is TGTGCCAGCAGCGTGGGACACCCCGAAGTAAAACTGTTTTTT. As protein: CASSVGHPEVKLFF.

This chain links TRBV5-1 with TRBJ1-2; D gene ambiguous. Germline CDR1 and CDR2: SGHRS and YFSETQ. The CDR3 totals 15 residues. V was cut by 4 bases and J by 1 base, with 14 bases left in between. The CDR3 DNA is TGCGCCAGCAGCACCAAATCGGGGTTTAACTATGGCTACACCTTC. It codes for CASSTKSGFNYGYTF.

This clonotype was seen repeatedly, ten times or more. The CDR3 here is CASTPTGNTEAFF. Written as DNA, the CDR3 is TGTGCCAGCACCCCGACAGGTAACACTGAAGCTTTCTTT. The chain joins TRBV12-3 or TRBV12-4 to TRBJ1-1; weak D call: TRBD1 (6 bases). Trimming left V 7 bases short and J 2 bases short, with 11 bases between. The CDR3 consists of 13 residues.

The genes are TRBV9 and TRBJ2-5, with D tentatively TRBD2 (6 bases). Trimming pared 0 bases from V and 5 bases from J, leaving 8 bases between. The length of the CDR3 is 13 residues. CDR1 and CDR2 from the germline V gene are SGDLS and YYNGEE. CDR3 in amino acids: CASSVVGGETQYF. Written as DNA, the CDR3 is TGTGCCAGCAGCGTAGTTGGGGGGGAGACCCAGTACTTC.

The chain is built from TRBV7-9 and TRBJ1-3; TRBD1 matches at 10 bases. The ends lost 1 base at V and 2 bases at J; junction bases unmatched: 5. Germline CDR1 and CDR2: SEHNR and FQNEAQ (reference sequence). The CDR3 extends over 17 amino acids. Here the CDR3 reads CASSLEIGTGAGNTIYF. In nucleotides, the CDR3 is TGTGCCAGCAGCTTAGAGATTGGGACAGGGGCTGGAAACACCATATATTTT.

The CDR3 is CSAHHRDEQYF. The CDR3 nucleotides are TGCAGTGCCCACCACAGGGACGAGCAGTACTTC. The V gene is TRBV20-1, the J gene TRBJ2-7; weak D call: TRBD1 (6 bases). V gave up 6 bases and J gave up 5 bases, with 11 bases separating them. CDR3 length: 11 amino acids. Germline-derived CDR1 and CDR2 are DFQATT and SNEGSKA (reference sequence).

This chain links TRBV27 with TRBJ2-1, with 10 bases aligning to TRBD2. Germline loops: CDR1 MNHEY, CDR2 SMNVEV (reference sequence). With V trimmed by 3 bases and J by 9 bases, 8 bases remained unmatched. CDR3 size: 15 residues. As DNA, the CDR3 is TGTGCCAGCAGTTTCTTATCTAGCGGGGGTGCTGAGCAGTTCTTC. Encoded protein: CASSFLSSGGAEQFF.

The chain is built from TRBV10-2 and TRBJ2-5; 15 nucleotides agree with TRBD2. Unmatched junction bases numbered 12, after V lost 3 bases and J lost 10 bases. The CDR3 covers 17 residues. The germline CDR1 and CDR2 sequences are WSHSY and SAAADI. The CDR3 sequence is CASSDPGLAGGQGIQYF. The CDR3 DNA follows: TGCGCCAGCAGTGATCCGGGACTAGCGGGGGGCCAGGGGATCCAGTACTTC.

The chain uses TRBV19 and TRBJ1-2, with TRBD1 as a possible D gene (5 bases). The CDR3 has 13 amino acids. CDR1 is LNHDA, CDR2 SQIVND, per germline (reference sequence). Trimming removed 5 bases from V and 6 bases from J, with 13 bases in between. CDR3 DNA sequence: TGTGCCAGTAGTGGGACCCCGAGCCATGGCTACACCTTC. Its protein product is CASSGTPSHGYTF. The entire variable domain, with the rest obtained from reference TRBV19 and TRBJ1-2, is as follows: DGGITQSPKYLFRKEGQNVTLSCEQNLNHDAMYWYRQDPGQGLRLIYYSQIVNDFQKGDIAEGYSVSREKKESFPLTVTSAQKNPTAFYLCASSGTPSHGYTFGSGTRLTVV.

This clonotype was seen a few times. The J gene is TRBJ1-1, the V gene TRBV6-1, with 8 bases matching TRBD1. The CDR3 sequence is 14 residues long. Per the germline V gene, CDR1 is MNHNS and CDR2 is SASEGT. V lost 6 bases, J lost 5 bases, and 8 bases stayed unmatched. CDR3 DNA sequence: TGTGCCAGCAGAGATGGACAGGGACGGACTGAAGCTTTCTTT. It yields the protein CASRDGQGRTEAFF.